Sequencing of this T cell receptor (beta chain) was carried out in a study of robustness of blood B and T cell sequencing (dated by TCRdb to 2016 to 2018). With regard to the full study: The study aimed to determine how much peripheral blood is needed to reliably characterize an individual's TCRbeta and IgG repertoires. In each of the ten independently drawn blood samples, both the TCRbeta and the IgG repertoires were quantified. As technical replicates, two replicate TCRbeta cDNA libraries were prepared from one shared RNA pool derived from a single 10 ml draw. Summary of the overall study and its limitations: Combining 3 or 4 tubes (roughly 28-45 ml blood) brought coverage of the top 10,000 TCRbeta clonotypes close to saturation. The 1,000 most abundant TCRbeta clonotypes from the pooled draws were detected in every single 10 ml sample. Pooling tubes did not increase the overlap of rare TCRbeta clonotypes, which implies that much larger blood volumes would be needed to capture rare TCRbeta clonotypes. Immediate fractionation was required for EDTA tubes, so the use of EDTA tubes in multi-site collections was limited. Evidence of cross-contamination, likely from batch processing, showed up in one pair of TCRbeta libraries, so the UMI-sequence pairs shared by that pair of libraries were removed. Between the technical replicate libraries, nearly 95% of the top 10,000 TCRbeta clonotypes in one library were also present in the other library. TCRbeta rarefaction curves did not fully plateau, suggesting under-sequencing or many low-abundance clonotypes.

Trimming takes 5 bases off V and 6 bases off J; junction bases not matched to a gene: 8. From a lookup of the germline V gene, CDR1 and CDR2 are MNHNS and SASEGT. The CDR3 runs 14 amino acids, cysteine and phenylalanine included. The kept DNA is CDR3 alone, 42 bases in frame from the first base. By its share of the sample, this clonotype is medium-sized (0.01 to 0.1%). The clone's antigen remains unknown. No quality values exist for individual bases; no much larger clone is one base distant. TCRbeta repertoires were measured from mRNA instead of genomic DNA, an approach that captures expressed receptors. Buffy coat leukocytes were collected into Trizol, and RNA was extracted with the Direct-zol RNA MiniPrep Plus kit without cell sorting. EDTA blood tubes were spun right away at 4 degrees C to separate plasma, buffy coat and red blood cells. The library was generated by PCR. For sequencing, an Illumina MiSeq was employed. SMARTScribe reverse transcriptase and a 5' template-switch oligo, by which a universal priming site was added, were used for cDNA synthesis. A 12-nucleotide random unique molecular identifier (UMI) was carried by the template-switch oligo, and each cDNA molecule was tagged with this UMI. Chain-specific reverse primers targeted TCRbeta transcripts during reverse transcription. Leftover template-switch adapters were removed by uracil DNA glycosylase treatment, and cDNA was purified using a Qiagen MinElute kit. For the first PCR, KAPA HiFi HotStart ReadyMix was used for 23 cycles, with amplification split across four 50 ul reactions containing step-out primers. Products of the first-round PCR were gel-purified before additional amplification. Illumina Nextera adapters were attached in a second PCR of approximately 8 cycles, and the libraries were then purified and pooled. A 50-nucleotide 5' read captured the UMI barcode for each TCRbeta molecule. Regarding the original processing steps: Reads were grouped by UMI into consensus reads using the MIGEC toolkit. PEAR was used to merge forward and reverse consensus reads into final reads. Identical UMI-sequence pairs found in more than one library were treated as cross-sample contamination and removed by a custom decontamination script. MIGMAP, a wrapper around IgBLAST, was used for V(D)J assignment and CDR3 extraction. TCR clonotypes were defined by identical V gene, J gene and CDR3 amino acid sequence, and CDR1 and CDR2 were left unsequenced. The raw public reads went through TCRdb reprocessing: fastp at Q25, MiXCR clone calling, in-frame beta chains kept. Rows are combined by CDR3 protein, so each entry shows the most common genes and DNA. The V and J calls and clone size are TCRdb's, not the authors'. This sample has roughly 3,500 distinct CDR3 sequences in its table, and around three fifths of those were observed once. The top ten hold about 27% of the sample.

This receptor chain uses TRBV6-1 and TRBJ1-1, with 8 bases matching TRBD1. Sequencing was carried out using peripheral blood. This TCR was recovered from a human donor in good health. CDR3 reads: CASSLSLTGAEAFF. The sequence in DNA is TGTGCCAGCAGTCTTTCTCTGACAGGGGCTGAAGCTTTCTTT.